The 6 T cell receptor beta chains below were found in one sample sequenced in a study of cytomegalovirus exposure and HLA in healthy donors. With 60 Vbeta and 13 Jbeta primers, the PCR was carried out. The table came from immunoSEQ multiplex PCR; TCRdb's copy has only in-frame clones and leaves some out. The data show over 55,000 clones, about 71% seen once. Sequenced sample: PBMCs. The receptors come from a woman aged 45 to 65 in good health and CMV-seropositive.

The chain couples TRBV10-3 to TRBJ2-1; 9 nucleotides match TRBD1. J was trimmed by 9 bases and V by 6 bases; bases with no gene match: 6. This CDR3 is built from 13 residues. Per the germline V gene, CDR1 is ENHRY and CDR2 is SYGVKD. CDR3 coding DNA: TGTGCCATCAGGGGGACAGGGATGGCTGAGCAGTTCTTC. Its protein is CAIRGTGMAEQFF.

This clone was seen only a few times. The V gene is TRBV7-2, the J gene TRBJ1-1; D unclear. This CDR3 is built from 13 residues. Per germline, CDR1 SGHTA and CDR2 FQGNSA. The V end was cut by 2 bases, the J end by 11 bases, with 15 bases between. The CDR3 coding sequence is TGTGCCAGCAGCTTAAGCGGTTCTCGTGGGGCTTTCTTT. Translation gives CASSLSGSRGAFF.

V usage is TRBV19 and J usage is TRBJ2-1, with 7 bases that match TRBD1. This CDR3 is 16 amino acids long. Germline CDR1 reads LNHDA; CDR2 reads SQIVND (reference sequence). Losses at the gene ends were 7 bases for V and 1 base for J; bases not matched to a gene: 10. The CDR3 reads CASNMNPTGSYNEQFF. For the CDR3, the DNA is TGTGCCAGTAACATGAACCCGACAGGGTCCTACAATGAGCAGTTCTTC.

The gene calls are TRBV25-1 and TRBJ2-1; possibly TRBD1 for D (5 bases). Germline assignment: CDR1 MGHDK and CDR2 SYGVNS. Trimming cost V 6 bases and J 0 bases, with 15 bases left between them. This CDR3 region has 16 residues. The CDR3 nucleotides are TGTGCCAGCAGCGATACTACAGGTTCCTCCTACAATGAGCAGTTCTTC. This translates into CASSDTTGSSYNEQFF.

The chain employs TRBV19 and TRBJ1-2; 9 bases are shared with TRBD1. Trimming took 4 bases from V and 0 from J; bases not matched to a gene: 6. The CDR3 is 16 residues long. CDR1 and CDR2 (germline): LNHDA, SQIVND (reference sequence). CDR3 sequence reads: CASSTQQGATNYGYTF. Here the CDR3 DNA reads TGTGCCAGTAGTACCCAACAGGGGGCTACTAACTATGGCTACACCTTC.

J is TRBJ1-4 and V is TRBV11-2, with D possibly being TRBD1 (6 bases). Germline CDR1 and CDR2: SGHAT and FQNNGV. The ends were cut back, 1 base at V and 4 bases at J, with 13 bases in the middle. This CDR3 has 16 residues. CDR3 nucleotide sequence: TGTGCCAGCAGCTTAGGCCAGGGGAGATTTAATGAAAAACTGTTTTTT. The encoded protein is CASSLGQGRFNEKLFF.